This T cell receptor beta chain was sequenced during a study of blood T cell repertoires in COVID-19. About the study: Samples came from the United States, Italy and Spain, spanning acute and convalescent COVID-19. PBMCs, B-cell-depleted T cells, or T cells were the source of the cDNA or gDNA that made up the material.

Authors' data handling: Counts of nucleated cells, estimated from reference gene primer amplification, were obtained. This table comes from immunoSEQ multiplex PCR, and its TCRdb copy is limited to in-frame clones, with some not included. V and J calls and clone size are given by that table; D and trimming were obtained from the DNA. Among 130,000 or so clones listed, under 85% were seen once. This CDR3 region has 17 residues. Germline V CDR1 and CDR2: SGHTA, FQGNSA. V lost 1 base and J lost 3; bases outside the gene matches: 9. The source of this sequence is a human donor in a cohort sampled during active COVID-19. The chain combines TRBV7-2 with TRBJ2-5; 9 positions match TRBD1. Sequenced material: peripheral blood. The CDR3 DNA sequence: TGTGCCAGCAGCTTAGGTCCATGGACAGGGGCAAAAGAGACCCAGTACTTC. It specifies CASSLGPWTGAKETQYF.